Sequencing of this T cell receptor (beta chain) was carried out in a study of blood T cell repertoires in COVID-19. About the research overall: The origin of the acute and convalescent COVID-19 samples was the United States, Italy and Spain. PBMCs, B-cell-depleted T cells, or T cells were the source of the cDNA or gDNA that made up the material.

Original data processing: Estimated nucleated cell counts came from reference gene primer amplification. Clones were read by immunoSEQ multiplex PCR, and TCRdb kept only the in-frame ones, dropping some. V and J calls and clone size are as listed in that table; D and trimming were resolved from the DNA. This sample has approximately 500,000 clones, with roughly 91% found just once. In Seattle, patients joined the study during active infection and were tracked longitudinally. Per germline, CDR1 LGHDT and CDR2 YNNKEL (reference sequence). CDR3 length: 15 amino acids. The V gene lost 4 bases and the J gene lost 1 base, with 13 bases spanning the gap.

Sequenced sample: peripheral blood. The chain has TRBV3-1 (or the pseudogene TRBV3-2) and TRBJ1-1; weak D call: TRBD1 (6 bases). This TCR derives from a woman in her 50s with COVID-19, enrolled during active disease. DNA for the CDR3: TGTGCCAGCAGCCCCCGGGACACTGCGAACACTGAAGCTTTCTTT. Its translation: CASSPRDTANTEAFF.